This entry concerns a single T cell receptor beta chain. This clone was recorded only once. Its recognized antigen is unknown. The input lacks base qualities; no much larger clone sits a single base away. Participants in the prospective study were aged about 18 to 100 years, lived in 20 to 30 United States geographic areas, and enrolled through a virtual design. To assign participants to cohorts, the prospective study relied on clinical history that participants themselves reported in a screening survey and a study questionnaire. Mobile phlebotomists in the prospective study collected whole blood, serum and a nasopharyngeal or oropharyngeal swab from every participant. Additional blood draws and questionnaires over an approximately two-month period could optionally be provided by prospective study participants. Before DNA extraction, prospective study blood samples were shipped either frozen or at room temperature.

TCRbeta CDR3 regions were amplified from genomic DNA using the immunoSEQ Assay, a bias-controlled multiplex PCR. The authors' analysis ran thus. The number of nucleated cells in each sample was estimated from the amplification of reference gene primers within the assay. To quantify the absolute abundance of each unique TCRbeta CDR3 rearrangement, sequence reads were collapsed and filtered. For each sample, productive Simpson clonality was calculated by taking the square root of Simpson's diversity index across productive rearrangements. The immuneACCESS repertoire file appears here via TCRdb, limited to in-frame rearrangements. These files lack a portion of the clones; in checked studies, under half of the deficit traces to unresolved V genes, and the cause of the others is not known. V, J and clone size are those of that table, while D and trimming were read from the DNA. This sample comprises around 300,000 clones, 85% to 90% of them detected only once. Approximately 1.5% of the sample comes from the top ten.

From V the trimming removes 0 bases and from J it removes 2 bases, while the gene matches leave 9 bases of the junction unaccounted for. Sequences LGHNA (CDR1) and YNFKEQ (CDR2) are obtained from the germline V gene. Reading from cysteine to phenylalanine, the CDR3 counts 17 amino acids. The entry retains the CDR3 DNA only, 51 bases that are in frame from base 1. The data are from a study of blood T cell repertoires in COVID-19 (TCRdb year 2020). In the study overall: Samples covering the acute and convalescent phases of COVID-19 were provided by collaborators in the United States, Italy and Spain. The prospective study material was composed of cDNA or gDNA derived from T cells, B-cell-depleted T cells, or PBMCs. Deeply sampled blood TCRbeta repertoires from subjects exposed to, actively infected with, or recovered from COVID-19 were included in the dataset. The repertoires were released in a freely available public database intended as a resource for research on the immune response to SARS-CoV-2. The samples were drawn from two sources: the first 160 participants of the ongoing ImmuneRACE study, and 1,200 or so subjects contributed by 6 global collaborators. The sample metadata nearly always contained a de-identified subject ID, COVID-19 status, age in years and sex. Where available, HLA class I and class II types were taken from metadata supplied by the sample provider and were not determined by assay-based typing.

Results the study describes overall, beyond this receptor: The quantity of clinical and demographic metadata differed by source and by participant and was supplied without curation.

The chain uses TRBV4-2 and TRBJ1-2, and TRBD1 aligns with 7 junction nucleotides. The receptor was derived from a woman under 30 with acute COVID-19. The sample taken for sequencing was PBMCs or T cells enriched from blood (not recorded which). The bases read TGTGCCAGCAGCCAAGACTCGGGGCTGACAGGGAACTATGGCTACACCTTC. Translated, it gives CASSQDSGLTGNYGYTF.